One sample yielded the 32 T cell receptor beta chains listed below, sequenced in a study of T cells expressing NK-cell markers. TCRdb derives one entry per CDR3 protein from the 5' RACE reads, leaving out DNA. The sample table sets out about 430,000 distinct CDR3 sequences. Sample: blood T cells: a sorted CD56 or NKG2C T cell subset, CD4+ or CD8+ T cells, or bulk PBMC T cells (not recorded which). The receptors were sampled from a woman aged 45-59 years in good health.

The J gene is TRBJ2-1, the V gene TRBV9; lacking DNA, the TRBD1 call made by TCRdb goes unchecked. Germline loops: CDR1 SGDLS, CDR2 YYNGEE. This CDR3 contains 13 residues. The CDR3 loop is CASRIGLGGEQFF.

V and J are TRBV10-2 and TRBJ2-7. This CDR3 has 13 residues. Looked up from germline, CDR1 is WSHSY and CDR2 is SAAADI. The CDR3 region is CASRGKLTSEQYF.

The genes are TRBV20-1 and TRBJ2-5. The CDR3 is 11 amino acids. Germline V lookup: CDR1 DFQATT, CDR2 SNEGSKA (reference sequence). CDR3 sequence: CSGTNGETQYF.

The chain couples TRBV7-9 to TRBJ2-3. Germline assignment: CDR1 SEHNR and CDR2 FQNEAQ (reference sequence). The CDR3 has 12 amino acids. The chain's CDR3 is CASSPIADTQYF. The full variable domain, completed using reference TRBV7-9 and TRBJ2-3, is DTGVSQNPRHKITKRGQNVTFRCDPISEHNRLYWYRQTLGQGPEFLTYFQNEAQLEKSRLLSDRFSAERPKGSFSTLEIQRTEQGDSAMYLCASSPIADTQYFGPGTRLTVL.

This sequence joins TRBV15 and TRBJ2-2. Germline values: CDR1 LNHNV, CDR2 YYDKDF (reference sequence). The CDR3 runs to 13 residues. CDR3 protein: CATSSRLAGELFF.

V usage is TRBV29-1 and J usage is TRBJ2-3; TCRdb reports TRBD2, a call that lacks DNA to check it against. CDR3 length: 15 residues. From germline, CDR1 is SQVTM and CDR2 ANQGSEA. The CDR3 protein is CSVEEAAGNTDTQYF.

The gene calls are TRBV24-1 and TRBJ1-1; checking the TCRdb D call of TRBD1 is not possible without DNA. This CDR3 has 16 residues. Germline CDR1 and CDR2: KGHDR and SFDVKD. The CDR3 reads CATRVRLGAWATEAFF.

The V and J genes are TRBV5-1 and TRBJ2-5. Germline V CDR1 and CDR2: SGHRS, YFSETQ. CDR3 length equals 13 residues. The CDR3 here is CASSPQLIETQYF.

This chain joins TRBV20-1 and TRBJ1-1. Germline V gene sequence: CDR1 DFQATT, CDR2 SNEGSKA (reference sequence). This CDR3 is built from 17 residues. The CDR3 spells CSARDWGGGQWGTEAFF.

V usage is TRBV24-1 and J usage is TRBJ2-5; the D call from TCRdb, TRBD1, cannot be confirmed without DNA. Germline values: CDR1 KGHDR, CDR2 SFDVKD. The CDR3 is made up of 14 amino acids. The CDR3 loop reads CATSDLSGRETQYF.

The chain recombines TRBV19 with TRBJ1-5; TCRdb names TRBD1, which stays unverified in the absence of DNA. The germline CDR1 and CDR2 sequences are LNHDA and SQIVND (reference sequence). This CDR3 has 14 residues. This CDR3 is CASAVGQGGQPQHF.

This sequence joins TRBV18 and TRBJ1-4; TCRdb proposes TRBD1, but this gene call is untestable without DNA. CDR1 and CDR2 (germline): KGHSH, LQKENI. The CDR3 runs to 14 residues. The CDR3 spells CASSPQGGPEKLFF.

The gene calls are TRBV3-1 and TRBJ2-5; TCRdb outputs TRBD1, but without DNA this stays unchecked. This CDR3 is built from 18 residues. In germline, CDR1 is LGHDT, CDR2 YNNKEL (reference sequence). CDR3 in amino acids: CASSQDSRTGNYQETQYF.

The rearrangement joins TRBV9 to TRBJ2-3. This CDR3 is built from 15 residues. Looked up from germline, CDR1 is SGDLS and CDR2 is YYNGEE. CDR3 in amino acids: CASSAGTLGTDTQYF.

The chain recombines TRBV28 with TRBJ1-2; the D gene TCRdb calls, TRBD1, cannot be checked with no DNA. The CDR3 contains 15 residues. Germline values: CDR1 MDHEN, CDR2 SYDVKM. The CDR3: CASIEGGERNYGYTF.

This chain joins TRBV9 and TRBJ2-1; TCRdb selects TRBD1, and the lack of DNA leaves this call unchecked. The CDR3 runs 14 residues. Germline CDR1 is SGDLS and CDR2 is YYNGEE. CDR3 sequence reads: CASSVVGTFNEQFF.

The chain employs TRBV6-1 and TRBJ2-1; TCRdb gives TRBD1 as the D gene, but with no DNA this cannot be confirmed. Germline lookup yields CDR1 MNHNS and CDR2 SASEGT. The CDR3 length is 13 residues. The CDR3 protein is CAIRTSSYNEQFF.

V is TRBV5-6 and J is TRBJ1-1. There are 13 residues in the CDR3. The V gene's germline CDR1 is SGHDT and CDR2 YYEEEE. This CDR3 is CASSLGPTDEAFF.

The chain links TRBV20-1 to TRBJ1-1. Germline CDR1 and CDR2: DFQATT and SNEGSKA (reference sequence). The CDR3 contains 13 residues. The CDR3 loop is CSARSAGSTEAFF.

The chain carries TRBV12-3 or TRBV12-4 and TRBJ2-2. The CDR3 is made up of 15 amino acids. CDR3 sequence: CATLGTAINTGELFF.

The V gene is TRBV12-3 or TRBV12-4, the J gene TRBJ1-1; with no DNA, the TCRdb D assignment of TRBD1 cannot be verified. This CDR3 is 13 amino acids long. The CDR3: CASNPFRGTEAFF.

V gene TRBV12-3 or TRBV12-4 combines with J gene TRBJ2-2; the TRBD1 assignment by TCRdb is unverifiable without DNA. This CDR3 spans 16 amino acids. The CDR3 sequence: CASKAGGAPNTGELFF.

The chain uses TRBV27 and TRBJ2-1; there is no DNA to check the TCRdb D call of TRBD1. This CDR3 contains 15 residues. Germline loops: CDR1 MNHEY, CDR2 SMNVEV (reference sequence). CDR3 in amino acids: CASSSFGTGVNEQFF.

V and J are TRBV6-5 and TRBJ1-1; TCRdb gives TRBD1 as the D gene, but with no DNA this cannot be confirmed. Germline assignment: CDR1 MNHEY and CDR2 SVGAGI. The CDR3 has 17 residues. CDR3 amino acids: CASSRGGVGTLNTEAFF.

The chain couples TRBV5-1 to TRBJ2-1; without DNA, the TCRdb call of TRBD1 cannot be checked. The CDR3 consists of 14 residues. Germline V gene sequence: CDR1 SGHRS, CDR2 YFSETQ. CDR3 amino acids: CASSYGQANNEQFF. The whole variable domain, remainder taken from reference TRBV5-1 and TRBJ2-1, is KAGVTQTPRYLIKTRGQQVTLSCSPISGHRSVSWYQQTPGQGLQFLFEYFSETQRNKGNFPGRFSGRQFSNSRSEMNVSTLELGDSALYLCASSYGQANNEQFFGPGTRLTVL.

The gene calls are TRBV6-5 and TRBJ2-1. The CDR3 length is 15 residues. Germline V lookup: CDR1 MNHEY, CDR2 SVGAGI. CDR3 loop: CASSYRDWTLNEQFF.

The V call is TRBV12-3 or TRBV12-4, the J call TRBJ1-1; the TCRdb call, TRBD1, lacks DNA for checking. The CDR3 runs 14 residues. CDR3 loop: CASRPPDRGTEAFF.

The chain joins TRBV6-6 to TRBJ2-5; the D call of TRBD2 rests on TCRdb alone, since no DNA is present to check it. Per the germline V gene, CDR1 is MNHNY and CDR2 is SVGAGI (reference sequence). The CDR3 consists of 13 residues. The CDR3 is CASRRRAGETQYF.

This CDR3 is CASSLDQQGYSNQPQHF. The chain is built from TRBV5-1 and TRBJ1-5; the TCRdb call, TRBD1, lacks DNA for checking. There are 17 residues in the CDR3. The V gene's germline CDR1 is SGHRS and CDR2 YFSETQ.

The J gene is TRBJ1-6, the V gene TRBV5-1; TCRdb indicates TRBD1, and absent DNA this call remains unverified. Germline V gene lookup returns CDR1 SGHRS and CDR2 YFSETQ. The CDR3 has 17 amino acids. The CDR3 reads CASSRDRRSSYNSPLHF.

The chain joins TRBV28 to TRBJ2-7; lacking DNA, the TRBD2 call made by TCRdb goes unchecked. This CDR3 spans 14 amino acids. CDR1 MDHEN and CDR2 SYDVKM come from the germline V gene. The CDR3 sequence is CASSLYSGSYEQYF. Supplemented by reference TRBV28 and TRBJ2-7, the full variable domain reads DVKVTQSSRYLVKRTGEKVFLECVQDMDHENMFWYRQDPGLGLRLIYFSYDVKMKEKGDIPEGYSVSREKKERFSLILESASTNQTSMYLCASSLYSGSYEQYFGPGTRLTVT.

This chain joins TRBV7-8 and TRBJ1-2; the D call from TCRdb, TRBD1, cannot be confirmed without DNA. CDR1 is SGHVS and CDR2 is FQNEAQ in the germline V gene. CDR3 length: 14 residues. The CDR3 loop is CASSSSWTQRGYTF.